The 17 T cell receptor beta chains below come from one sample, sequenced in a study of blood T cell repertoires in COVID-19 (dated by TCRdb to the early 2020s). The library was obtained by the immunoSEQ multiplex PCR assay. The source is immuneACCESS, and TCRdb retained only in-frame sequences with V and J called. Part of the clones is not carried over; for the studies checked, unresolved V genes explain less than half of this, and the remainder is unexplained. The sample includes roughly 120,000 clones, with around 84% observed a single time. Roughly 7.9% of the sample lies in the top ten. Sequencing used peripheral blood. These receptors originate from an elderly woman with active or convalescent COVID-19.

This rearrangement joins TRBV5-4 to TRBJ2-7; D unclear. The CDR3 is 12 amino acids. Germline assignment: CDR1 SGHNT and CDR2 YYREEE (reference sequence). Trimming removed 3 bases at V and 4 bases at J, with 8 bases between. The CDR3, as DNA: TGTGCCAGCAGCTCCGATAGTTACGAGCAGTACTTC. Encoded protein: CASSSDSYEQYF.

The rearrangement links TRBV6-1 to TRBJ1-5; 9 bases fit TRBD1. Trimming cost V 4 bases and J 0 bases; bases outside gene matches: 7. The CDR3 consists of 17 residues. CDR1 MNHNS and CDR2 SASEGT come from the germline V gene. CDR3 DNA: TGTGCCAGCAGTGCAAGGGGGACAGGGATTAGCAATCAGCCCCAGCATTTT. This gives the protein CASSARGTGISNQPQHF.

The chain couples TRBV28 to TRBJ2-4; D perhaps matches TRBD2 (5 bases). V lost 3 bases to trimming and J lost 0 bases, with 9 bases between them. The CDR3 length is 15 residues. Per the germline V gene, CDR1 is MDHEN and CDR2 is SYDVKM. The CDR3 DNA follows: TGTGCCAGCAGTTTGGCGGGCCTAGCCAAAAACATTCAGTACTTC. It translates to CASSLAGLAKNIQYF.

CDR3 amino acids: CASKNAGLVSSEQYF. In DNA, the CDR3 is TGTGCCAGCAAGAACGCGGGACTAGTATCGAGCGAGCAGTACTTC. V usage is TRBV19 and J usage is TRBJ2-7, with TRBD2 matching 8 bases. Germline trimming cut 9 bases from V and 6 bases from J; bases unmatched to any gene: 16. The CDR3 covers 15 residues. CDR1 is LNHDA and CDR2 is SQIVND in the germline V gene (reference sequence).

The CDR3 DNA reads as TGTGCCAGCAGGTTGGACCTGGGAGCTAACTATGGCTACACCTTC. As protein: CASRLDLGANYGYTF. The V and J genes are TRBV2 and TRBJ1-2; D is undetermined. The V end was cut by 6 bases, the J end by 0 bases, with 14 bases between. CDR1 is SNHLY, CDR2 FYNNEI, per germline. This CDR3 region has 15 residues. Supplemented by reference TRBV2 and TRBJ1-2, the full variable domain reads EPEVTQTPSHQVTQMGQEVILRCVPISNHLYFYWYRQILGQKVEFLVSFYNNEISEKSEIFDDQFSVERPDGSNFTLKIRSTKLEDSAMYFCASRLDLGANYGYTFGSGTRLTVV.

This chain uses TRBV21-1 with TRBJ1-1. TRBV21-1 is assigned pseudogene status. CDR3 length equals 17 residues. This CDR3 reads CASSPHGGGVWNTEAFF. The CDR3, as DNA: TGTGCCAGCAGCCCCCACGGGGGGGGCGTATGGAACACTGAAGCTTTCTTT.

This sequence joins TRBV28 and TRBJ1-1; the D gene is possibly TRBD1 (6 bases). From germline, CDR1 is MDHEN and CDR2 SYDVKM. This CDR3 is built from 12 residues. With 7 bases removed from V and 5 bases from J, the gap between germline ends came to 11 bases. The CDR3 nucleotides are TGTGCCAGCATAAAGGGGGTTACTGAAGCTTTCTTT. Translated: CASIKGVTEAFF.

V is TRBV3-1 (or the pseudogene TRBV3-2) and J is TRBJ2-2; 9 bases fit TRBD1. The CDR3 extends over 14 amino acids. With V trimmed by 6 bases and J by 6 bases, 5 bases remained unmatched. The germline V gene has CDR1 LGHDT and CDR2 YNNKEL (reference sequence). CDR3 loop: CASRNTGGPGELFF. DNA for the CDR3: TGTGCCAGCAGAAACACAGGGGGCCCCGGGGAGCTGTTTTTT.

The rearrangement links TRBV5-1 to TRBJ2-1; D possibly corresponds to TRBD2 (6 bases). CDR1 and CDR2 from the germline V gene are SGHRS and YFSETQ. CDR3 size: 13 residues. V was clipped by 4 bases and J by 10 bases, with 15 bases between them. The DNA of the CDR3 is TGCGCCAGCAGCGCTAGGACGGAGGGGGAGCAGTTCTTC. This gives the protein CASSARTEGEQFF.

CDR3 residues: CASSLSGSSYEQYF. CDR3 DNA: TGTGCCAGCAGCTTAAGTGGCAGCTCCTACGAGCAGTACTTC. V gene TRBV7-2 combines with J gene TRBJ2-7; D is uncertain. CDR1 and CDR2 (germline): SGHTA, FQGNSA. V was shortened by 2 bases and J by 0 bases, with 8 bases between the two germline ends. CDR3 size: 14 residues.

CDR3 sequence (DNA): TGTGCCAGCAGCACCGGGACTTACACAGATACGCAGTATTTT. Translating it yields CASSTGTYTDTQYF. V and J are TRBV7-6 and TRBJ2-3; possible D gene TRBD2, 6 bases. The ends were cut back, 5 bases at V and 2 bases at J, with 11 bases in the middle. Germline values: CDR1 SGHVS, CDR2 FNYEAQ. The CDR3 extends over 14 amino acids.

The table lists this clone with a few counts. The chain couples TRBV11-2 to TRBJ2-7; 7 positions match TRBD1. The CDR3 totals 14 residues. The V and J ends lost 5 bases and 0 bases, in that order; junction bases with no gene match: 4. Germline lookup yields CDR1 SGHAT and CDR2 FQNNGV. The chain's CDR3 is CASSPNRGSYEQYF. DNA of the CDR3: TGTGCCAGCAGCCCCAACAGGGGCTCCTACGAGCAGTACTTC.

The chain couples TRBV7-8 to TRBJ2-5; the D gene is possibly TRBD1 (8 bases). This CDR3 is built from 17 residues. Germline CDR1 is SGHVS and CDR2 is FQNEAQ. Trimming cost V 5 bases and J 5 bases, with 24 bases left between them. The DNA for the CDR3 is TGTGCCAGCAGCCCCTACACAGGGGGGGGAATAAGTGAGACCCAGTACTTC. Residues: CASSPYTGGGISETQYF. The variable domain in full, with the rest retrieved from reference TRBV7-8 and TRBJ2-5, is GAGVSQSPRYKVAKRGQDVALRCDPISGHVSLFWYQQALGQGPEFLTYFQNEAQLDKSGLPSDRFFAERPEGSVSTLKIQRTQQEDSAVYLCASSPYTGGGISETQYFGPGTRLLVL.

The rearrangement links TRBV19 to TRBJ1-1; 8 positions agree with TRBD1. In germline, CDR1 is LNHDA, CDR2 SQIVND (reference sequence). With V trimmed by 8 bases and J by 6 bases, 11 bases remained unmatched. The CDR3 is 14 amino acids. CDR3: CASGQTGAGAEAFF. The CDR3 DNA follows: TGTGCCAGTGGGCAGACAGGGGCGGGGGCTGAAGCTTTCTTT.

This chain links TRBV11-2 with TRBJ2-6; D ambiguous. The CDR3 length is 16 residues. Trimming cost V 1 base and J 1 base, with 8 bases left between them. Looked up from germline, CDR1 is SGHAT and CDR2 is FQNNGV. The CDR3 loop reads CASSLGALSGANVLTF. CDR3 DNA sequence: TGTGCCAGCAGCTTAGGGGCGTTATCTGGGGCCAACGTCCTGACTTTC. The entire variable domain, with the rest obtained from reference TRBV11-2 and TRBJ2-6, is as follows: EAGVAQSPRYKIIEKRQSVAFWCNPISGHATLYWYQQILGQGPKLLIQFQNNGVVDDSQLPKDRFSAERLKGVDSTLKIQPAKLEDSAVYLCASSLGALSGANVLTFGAGSRLTVL.

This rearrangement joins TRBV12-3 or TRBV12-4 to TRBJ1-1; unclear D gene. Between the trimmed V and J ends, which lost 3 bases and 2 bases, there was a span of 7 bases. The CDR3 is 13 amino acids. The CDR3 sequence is CASSFVGNTEAFF. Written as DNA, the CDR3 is TGTGCCAGCAGTTTTGTCGGTAACACTGAAGCTTTCTTT.

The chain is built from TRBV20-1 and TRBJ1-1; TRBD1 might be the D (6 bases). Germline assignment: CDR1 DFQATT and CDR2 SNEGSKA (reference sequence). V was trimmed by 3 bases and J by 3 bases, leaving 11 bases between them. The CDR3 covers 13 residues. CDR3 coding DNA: TGCAGTGCTAGTAGGGGGTACGACACTGAAGCTTTCTTT. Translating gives CSASRGYDTEAFF.